The 3 T cell receptor beta chains presented below share a single source sample, sequenced in a study of blood T cell repertoires in COVID-19. This table comes from immunoSEQ multiplex PCR, and its TCRdb copy is limited to in-frame clones, with some not included. This table holds 200,000 to 300,000 clones, about nine tenths found once. Sequenced sample: peripheral blood. All receptors come from a man in his sixties with acute or convalescent COVID-19.

This clone was observed a single time. The CDR3 spells CASSTVGQGDQTQYF. CDR3 sequence (DNA): TGTGCCAGTAGTACCGTCGGTCAGGGGGATCAGACCCAGTACTTC. The chain links TRBV19 to TRBJ2-5; the match to TRBD1 covers 7 bases. This CDR3 comprises 15 residues. After removal of 4 bases from V and 6 bases from J, the junction contained 11 bases not matched to a gene. Germline assignment: CDR1 LNHDA and CDR2 SQIVND (reference sequence). The complete variable domain, with remaining parts taken from reference TRBV19 and TRBJ2-5, reads DGGITQSPKYLFRKEGQNVTLSCEQNLNHDAMYWYRQDPGQGLRLIYYSQIVNDFQKGDIAEGYSVSREKKESFPLTVTSAQKNPTAFYLCASSTVGQGDQTQYFGPGTRLLVL.

The J gene is TRBJ2-7, the V gene TRBV30; 7 positions match TRBD1. Germline V gene lookup returns CDR1 GTSNPN and CDR2 SVGIG (reference sequence). The CDR3 spans 13 residues. The junction had 8 bases not matched to a gene; V was cut back by 5 bases and J by 4 bases. The CDR3 protein is CAWAQARGYEQYF. The CDR3 DNA sequence: TGTGCCTGGGCCCAGGCCAGGGGGTACGAGCAGTACTTC. Drawing the rest from reference TRBV30 and TRBJ2-7, the complete variable domain is SQTIHQWPATLVQPVGSPLSLECTVEGTSNPNLYWYRQAAGRGLQLLFYSVGIGQISSEVPQNLSASRPQDRQFILSSKKLLLSDSGFYLCAWAQARGYEQYFGPGTRLTVT.

This clone was seen only once. The rearrangement links TRBV4-3 to TRBJ2-1; 9 nucleotides align to TRBD2. CDR1 is LGHNA and CDR2 is YSLEER in the germline V gene. The length of the CDR3 is 13 residues. The V and J ends lost 1 base and 11 bases, in that order; junction bases with no gene match: 3. The CDR3 region has the DNA TGCGCCAGCAGCCAAGTTAGCGGGAGACAGCAGTTCTTC. This gives the protein CASSQVSGRQQFF.